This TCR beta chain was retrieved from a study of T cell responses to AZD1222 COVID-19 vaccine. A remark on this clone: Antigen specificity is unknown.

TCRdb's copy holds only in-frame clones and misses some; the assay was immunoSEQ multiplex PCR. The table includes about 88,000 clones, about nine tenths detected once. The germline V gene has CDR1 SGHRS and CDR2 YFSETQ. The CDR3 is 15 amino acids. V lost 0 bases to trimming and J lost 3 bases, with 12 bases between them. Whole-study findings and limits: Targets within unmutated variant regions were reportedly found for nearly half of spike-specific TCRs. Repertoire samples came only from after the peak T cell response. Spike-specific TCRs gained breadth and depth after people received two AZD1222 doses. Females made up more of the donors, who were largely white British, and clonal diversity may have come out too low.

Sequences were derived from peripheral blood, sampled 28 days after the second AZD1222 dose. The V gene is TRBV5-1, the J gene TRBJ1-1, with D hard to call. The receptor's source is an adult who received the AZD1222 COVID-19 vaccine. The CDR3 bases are TGCGCCAGCAGCTTGGCCGAAGTCAGGCACACTGAAGCTTTCTTT. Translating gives CASSLAEVRHTEAFF. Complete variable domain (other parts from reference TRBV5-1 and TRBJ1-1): KAGVTQTPRYLIKTRGQQVTLSCSPISGHRSVSWYQQTPGQGLQFLFEYFSETQRNKGNFPGRFSGRQFSNSRSEMNVSTLELGDSALYLCASSLAEVRHTEAFFGQGTRLTVV.